One and the same sample provided the 32 T cell receptor beta chains below, sequenced in a study of T cell responses to AZD1222 COVID-19 vaccine. The data were produced by immunoSEQ multiplex PCR, yet TCRdb's version contains in-frame clones alone and is incomplete. The sample comprises tens of thousands of clones, 70% to 90% of which are singletons, and around 1.5% rests with the top ten. The sample consisted of peripheral blood, taken on day 0 of AZD1222 vaccination. The receptors here all came from an adult in good health.

The rearrangement links TRBV18 to TRBJ2-4; D not resolved. The CDR3 is 12 residues long. Germline V lookup: CDR1 KGHSH, CDR2 LQKENI. With 2 bases removed from V and 8 bases from J, the gap between germline ends came to 7 bases. CDR3 DNA: TGTGCCAGCTCACCAGTGCCGGACATTCAGTACTTC. This translates into CASSPVPDIQYF.

This chain joins TRBV14 and TRBJ1-1, with no clear D. Trimming took off 6 bases at V and 1 base at J, with 9 bases between the two ends. The CDR3 totals 13 residues. Germline V lookup: CDR1 SGHDN, CDR2 FVKESK. CDR3 sequence (DNA): TGTGCCAGCAGGTGGACGGAGAACACTGAAGCTTTCTTT. Translated: CASRWTENTEAFF. Full variable domain (rest looked up from reference TRBV14 and TRBJ1-1): EAGVTQFPSHSVIEKGQTVTLRCDPISGHDNLYWYRRVMGKEIKFLLHFVKESKQDESGMPNNRFLAERTGGTYSTLKVQPAELEDSGVYFCASRWTENTEAFFGQGTRLTVV.

This clone was picked up a small number of times. The rearrangement links TRBV2 to TRBJ1-1; TRBD1 might be the D (6 bases). The V gene's germline CDR1 is SNHLY and CDR2 FYNNEI. The CDR3 covers 15 residues. The V gene lost 7 bases and the J gene lost 4 bases, with 19 bases spanning the gap. The CDR3 loop is CASNLIRGLGTEAFF. The CDR3 DNA is TGTGCCAGCAATTTGATCAGGGGATTGGGCACTGAAGCTTTCTTT.

The chain is built from TRBV7-2 and TRBJ2-2; D call uncertain. The CDR3 sequence is 16 residues long. V gave up 0 bases and J gave up 3 bases, with 11 bases separating them. From germline, CDR1 is SGHTA and CDR2 FQGNSA. CDR3 region: CASSLAKAGYTGELFF. CDR3 bases: TGTGCCAGCAGCTTAGCAAAGGCCGGATACACCGGGGAGCTGTTTTTT.

The chain employs TRBV18 and TRBJ2-7, with 8 bases identical to TRBD2. Trimming took 5 bases from V and 5 from J; bases not matched to a gene: 11. CDR1 is KGHSH, CDR2 LQKENI, per germline. The CDR3 has 15 residues. CDR3 bases: TGTGCCAGCTCAATCGGGGCTAGCGGGTTCGACGAGCAGTACTTC. Encoded protein: CASSIGASGFDEQYF. The entire variable domain, with the rest obtained from reference TRBV18 and TRBJ2-7, is as follows: NAGVMQNPRHLVRRRGQEARLRCSPMKGHSHVYWYRQLPEEGLKFMVYLQKENIIDESGMPKERFSAEFPKEGPSILRIQQVVRGDSAAYFCASSIGASGFDEQYFGPGTRLTVT.

This rearrangement joins TRBV11-2 to TRBJ2-5; TRBD2 matches at 8 bases. CDR1 SGHAT and CDR2 FQNNGV come from the germline V gene. The CDR3 is 14 amino acids. Germline trimming cut 2 bases from V and 2 bases from J; bases unmatched to any gene: 1. This CDR3 reads CASSLLAGQETQYF. Here the CDR3 DNA reads TGTGCCAGCAGCTTATTAGCGGGGCAAGAGACCCAGTACTTC. Full variable domain (remainder filled in from reference TRBV11-2 and TRBJ2-5): EAGVAQSPRYKIIEKRQSVAFWCNPISGHATLYWYQQILGQGPKLLIQFQNNGVVDDSQLPKDRFSAERLKGVDSTLKIQPAKLEDSAVYLCASSLLAGQETQYFGPGTRLLVL.

This sequence joins TRBV6-5 and TRBJ2-3; D is unclear. The CDR3 is made up of 13 amino acids. V was trimmed by 6 bases and J by 1 base, leaving 8 bases between them. Germline V lookup: CDR1 MNHEY, CDR2 SVGAGI. CDR3 DNA sequence: TGTGCCAGCAGGCCTAGGGGCACAGATACGCAGTATTTT. Translation: CASRPRGTDTQYF.

The chain joins TRBV27 to TRBJ2-2; the match to TRBD2 covers 11 bases. The V gene end was trimmed by 5 bases and the J gene end by 4 bases; junction bases not matched to a gene: 6. Germline CDR1 and CDR2: MNHEY and SMNVEV (reference sequence). The CDR3 is 16 residues long. CDR3 sequence: CASSRSSGRFTGELFF. DNA for the CDR3: TGTGCCAGCAGTAGGTCTAGCGGGAGGTTCACCGGGGAGCTGTTTTTT.

V and J are TRBV29-1 and TRBJ1-1; D is ambiguous. With 4 bases removed from V and 4 bases from J, the gap between germline ends came to 13 bases. CDR3 length: 13 residues. Germline V gene data show CDR1 as SQVTM and CDR2 as ANQGSEA. Written as DNA, the CDR3 is TGCAGCGTTGCGGACGGCTTGGGCACTGAAGCTTTCTTT. It translates to CSVADGLGTEAFF.

This clone has only one observation. The chain carries TRBV5-1 and TRBJ2-1; tentatively, D is TRBD2 (6 bases). V lost 0 bases and J lost 9, with 16 bases in between. The length of the CDR3 is 15 residues. From germline, CDR1 is SGHRS and CDR2 YFSETQ. The CDR3 region has the DNA TGCGCCAGCAGCTTGGGTGGCGGGACGGGGAGTGAGCAGTTCTTC. This codes for CASSLGGGTGSEQFF.

The chain carries TRBV9 and TRBJ1-1; D is ambiguous. Germline CDR1 and CDR2: SGDLS and YYNGEE. Trimming removed 3 bases from V and 4 bases from J, with 7 bases in between. This CDR3 has 12 residues. CDR3 residues: CASSGSSTEAFF. The CDR3 region has the DNA TGTGCCAGCAGCGGATCGAGCACTGAAGCTTTCTTT. Filled out from reference TRBV9 and TRBJ1-1, the complete variable domain reads DSGVTQTPKHLITATGQRVTLRCSPRSGDLSVYWYQQSLDQGLQFLIQYYNGEERAKGNILERFSAQQFPDLHSELNLSSLELGDSALYFCASSGSSTEAFFGQGTRLTVV.

DNA for the CDR3: TGTGCCAGCAGGGACAGGCTGCGCAATTCACCCCTCCACTTT. Translating it yields CASRDRLRNSPLHF. The chain couples TRBV6-4 to TRBJ1-6, with 7 bases identical to TRBD1. This CDR3 has 14 amino acids. V lost 6 bases to trimming and J lost 7 bases; unmatched junction nucleotides: 6. Germline assignment: CDR1 MRHNA and CDR2 SNTAGT.

The V gene is TRBV6-1, the J gene TRBJ1-5; 9 nucleotides agree with TRBD1. Germline V gives CDR1 MNHNS, CDR2 SASEGT. Trimming cost V 7 bases and J 7 bases; bases outside gene matches: 5. The CDR3 extends over 13 amino acids. The chain's CDR3 is CASTRTGEQPQHF. Here the CDR3 DNA reads TGTGCCAGCACCAGGACAGGGGAACAGCCCCAGCATTTT.

V and J are TRBV9 and TRBJ2-2, with D perhaps TRBD1 or TRBD2 (5 bases each). Trimming took 4 bases from V and 8 from J, leaving 15 bases between them. The germline gives CDR1 SGDLS, CDR2 YYNGEE. The CDR3 loop spans 14 amino acids. In DNA form, the CDR3 reads TGTGCCAGCAGCTTGGGGGACCTGGCGGGGGAGCTGTTTTTT. Its protein product is CASSLGDLAGELFF.

Here the CDR3 DNA reads TGTGCCATCAGTGAATCGGGTGGGGACACTGAAGCTTTCTTT. This gives the protein CAISESGGDTEAFF. The V and J genes are TRBV10-3 and TRBJ1-1; D is unresolved. V was trimmed by 3 bases and J by 3 bases, leaving 11 bases between them. This CDR3 comprises 14 residues. Per the germline V gene, CDR1 is ENHRY and CDR2 is SYGVKD.

This clone was seen a single time. The chain employs TRBV14 and TRBJ1-4; perhaps TRBD1 as D (6 bases). The CDR3 length is 18 residues. CDR1 and CDR2 from the germline V gene are SGHDN and FVKESK. Trimming took off 4 bases at V and 0 bases at J, with 18 bases between the two ends. The CDR3 here is CASSRNTIQGSTNEKLFF. The CDR3 coding sequence is TGTGCCAGCAGCCGAAATACCATACAGGGCTCAACTAATGAAAAACTGTTTTTT. The complete variable domain, with remaining parts taken from reference TRBV14 and TRBJ1-4, reads EAGVTQFPSHSVIEKGQTVTLRCDPISGHDNLYWYRRVMGKEIKFLLHFVKESKQDESGMPNNRFLAERTGGTYSTLKVQPAELEDSGVYFCASSRNTIQGSTNEKLFFGSGTQLSVL.

This chain links TRBV5-4 with TRBJ1-1; no clear D gene. The CDR3 length is 15 residues. V was cut by 2 bases and J by 4 bases, with 15 bases left in between. CDR1 and CDR2 from the germline V gene are SGHNT and YYREEE (reference sequence). CDR3: CASSLREEETTEAFF. CDR3 DNA: TGTGCCAGCAGCTTAAGGGAAGAGGAAACCACTGAAGCTTTCTTT.

The V and J genes are TRBV29-1 and TRBJ2-5, with TRBD2 as a possible D gene (5 bases). The V and J ends lost 3 bases and 3 bases respectively, with 14 bases between them. CDR1 is SQVTM and CDR2 is ANQGSEA in the germline V gene. The CDR3 is 14 residues long. For the CDR3, the DNA is TGCAGCGTTGACCGCCTAGCAGACAAAGAGACCCAGTACTTC. Protein sequence: CSVDRLADKETQYF.

A few counts support this clone. The rearrangement joins TRBV6-1 to TRBJ1-3, with a tentative D call TRBD1 (6 bases). Trimming stripped 1 base from V and 5 bases from J, with 18 bases between. CDR3 size: 17 residues. The germline CDR1 and CDR2 sequences are MNHNS and SASEGT. The CDR3 DNA sequence: TGTGCCAGCAGTGAAGGCCTGGGGGCGAACTTGCGAAACACCATATATTTT. Residues: CASSEGLGANLRNTIYF.

For the CDR3, the DNA is TGTGCCAGCAGCTTAGGGGCTAGCGGGAGGACCAGATACGAGCAGTACTTC. This translates into CASSLGASGRTRYEQYF. V is TRBV7-2 and J is TRBJ2-7, with 11 nucleotides matching TRBD2. V lost 1 base and J lost 4; bases outside the gene matches: 9. The CDR3 covers 17 residues. Germline assignment: CDR1 SGHTA and CDR2 FQGNSA.

This clone was counted only a few times. V gene TRBV18 combines with J gene TRBJ1-2; TRBD1 aligns across 7 bases. Unmatched junction bases numbered 4, after V lost 2 bases and J lost 1 base. CDR3 size: 15 residues. Germline CDR1 and CDR2: KGHSH and LQKENI. DNA of the CDR3: TGTGCCAGCTCACCAAGACAGGGATTTAACTATGGCTACACCTTC. It encodes CASSPRQGFNYGYTF. Looking up the rest from reference TRBV18 and TRBJ1-2 gives the full variable domain: NAGVMQNPRHLVRRRGQEARLRCSPMKGHSHVYWYRQLPEEGLKFMVYLQKENIIDESGMPKERFSAEFPKEGPSILRIQQVVRGDSAAYFCASSPRQGFNYGYTFGSGTRLTVV.

The V call is TRBV28, the J call TRBJ1-4; the D gene is possibly TRBD1 (5 bases). This CDR3 is 13 amino acids long. Germline CDR1 and CDR2: MDHEN and SYDVKM. Trimming removed 4 bases at V and 8 bases at J, with 11 bases between. The CDR3 region is CASSYRTSEKLFF. In DNA form, the CDR3 reads TGTGCCAGCAGTTACAGGACATCCGAAAAACTGTTTTTT. Full variable domain (remainder filled in from reference TRBV28 and TRBJ1-4): DVKVTQSSRYLVKRTGEKVFLECVQDMDHENMFWYRQDPGLGLRLIYFSYDVKMKEKGDIPEGYSVSREKKERFSLILESASTNQTSMYLCASSYRTSEKLFFGSGTQLSVL.

The V call is TRBV15, the J call TRBJ2-1, with D perhaps TRBD2 (6 bases). In germline, CDR1 is LNHNV, CDR2 YYDKDF (reference sequence). The V gene lost 0 bases and the J gene lost 8 bases, with 20 bases spanning the gap. The CDR3 contains 17 residues. The CDR3 nucleotides are TGTGCCACCAGCAGAGATAGGAGGGATACCCTTAGGGATGAGCAGTTCTTC. This sequence encodes CATSRDRRDTLRDEQFF. The whole variable domain, remainder taken from reference TRBV15 and TRBJ2-1, is DAMVIQNPRYQVTQFGKPVTLSCSQTLNHNVMYWYQQKSSQAPKLLFHYYDKDFNNEADTPDNFQSRRPNTSFCFLDIRSPGLGDTAMYLCATSRDRRDTLRDEQFFGPGTRLTVL.

CDR3 bases: TGTGCCAGCAGCCAGGAAGTTCATAATTCACCCCTCCACTTT. It is translated as CASSQEVHNSPLHF. The V and J genes are TRBV7-9 and TRBJ1-6, with D unresolved. The V and J ends lost 5 bases and 5 bases respectively, with 10 bases between them. The CDR3 is 14 amino acids. Per the germline V gene, CDR1 is SEHNR and CDR2 is FQNEAQ (reference sequence).

This chain links TRBV5-1 with TRBJ1-2; D gene unclear. CDR3 length: 15 residues. V was trimmed by 2 bases and J by 10 bases, leaving 21 bases between them. Germline V gene data show CDR1 as SGHRS and CDR2 as YFSETQ. CDR3 amino acids: CASSFNPGQEATYTF. Here the CDR3 DNA reads TGCGCCAGCAGCTTTAACCCGGGCCAGGAGGCAACCTACACCTTC. Full variable domain (missing parts from reference TRBV5-1 and TRBJ1-2): KAGVTQTPRYLIKTRGQQVTLSCSPISGHRSVSWYQQTPGQGLQFLFEYFSETQRNKGNFPGRFSGRQFSNSRSEMNVSTLELGDSALYLCASSFNPGQEATYTFGSGTRLTVV.

The CDR3 spells CASSTTGGRSPLHF. For the CDR3, the DNA is TGTGCCAGTAGTACCACAGGGGGCCGTTCACCCCTCCACTTT. The chain uses TRBV19 and TRBJ1-6, with TRBD1 matching over 9 bases. Losses at the gene ends were 4 bases for V and 9 bases for J; bases not matched to a gene: 4. The length of the CDR3 is 14 residues. Germline loops: CDR1 LNHDA, CDR2 SQIVND (reference sequence).

The J gene is TRBJ1-5, the V gene TRBV10-2, with a possible D match to TRBD1 (5 bases). Germline CDR1 WSHSY, CDR2 SAAADI. CDR3 length: 13 residues. Trimming pared 7 bases from V and 4 bases from J, leaving 11 bases between. The CDR3 protein is CASKRGPNQPQHF. The CDR3 nucleotides read TGCGCCAGCAAACGGGGACCTAATCAGCCCCAGCATTTT.

J is TRBJ2-1 and V is TRBV5-1; D not resolved. This CDR3 contains 14 residues. Trimming cost V 0 bases and J 5 bases, with 9 bases left between them. From germline, CDR1 is SGHRS and CDR2 YFSETQ. The CDR3, as DNA: TGCGCCAGCAGCTTGGCCGCCCGCAACAATGAGCAGTTCTTC. The encoded protein is CASSLAARNNEQFF.

This chain joins TRBV5-1 and TRBJ1-1; unclear D gene. This CDR3 comprises 14 residues. V lost 0 bases and J 1 base, leaving 7 bases between the germline ends. Germline CDR1 SGHRS, CDR2 YFSETQ. The CDR3 here is CASSLGLANTEAFF. CDR3 nucleotide sequence: TGCGCCAGCAGCTTGGGACTTGCGAACACTGAAGCTTTCTTT.

Worth noting for this clone: Other DNA sequences in the same sample also yield this CDR3. CDR3 DNA: TGTGCCAGCAGTGAGCTAGCGGGGTACAATGAGCAGTTCTTC. Protein sequence: CASSELAGYNEQFF. The chain combines TRBV6-1 with TRBJ2-1, with 9 bases aligning to TRBD2. J gave up 4 bases and V 3 bases, and 1 base lay outside the gene matches. The CDR3 is made up of 14 amino acids. CDR1 is MNHNS, CDR2 SASEGT, per germline.

The chain carries TRBV5-1 and TRBJ2-2, with no clear D. The germline CDR1 and CDR2 sequences are SGHRS and YFSETQ. CDR3 length: 11 amino acids. Deletions cut 5 bases from V and 6 bases from J, with 5 bases between. DNA of the CDR3: TGCGCCAGCAGTATGTCCGGGGAGCTGTTTTTT. Residues: CASSMSGELFF.

V gene TRBV11-2 combines with J gene TRBJ1-2; weak D call: TRBD1 (6 bases). V was cut by 8 bases and J by 4 bases, with 17 bases left in between. There are 14 residues in the CDR3. CDR1 and CDR2 from the germline V gene are SGHAT and FQNNGV. The CDR3: CASARTQGAYGYTF. The CDR3 nucleotides are TGTGCCAGCGCACGCACACAGGGCGCCTATGGCTACACCTTC.